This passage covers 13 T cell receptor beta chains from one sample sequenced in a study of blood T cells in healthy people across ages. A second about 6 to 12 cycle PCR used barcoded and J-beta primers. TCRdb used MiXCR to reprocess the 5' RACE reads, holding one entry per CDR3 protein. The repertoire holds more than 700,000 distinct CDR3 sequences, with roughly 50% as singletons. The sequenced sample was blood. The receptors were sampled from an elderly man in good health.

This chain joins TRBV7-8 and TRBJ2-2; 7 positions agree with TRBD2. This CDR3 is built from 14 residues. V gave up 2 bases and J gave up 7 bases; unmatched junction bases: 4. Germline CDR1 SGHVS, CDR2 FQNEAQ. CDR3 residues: CASSLSGMNGELFF. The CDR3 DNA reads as TGTGCCAGCAGCTTAAGCGGGATGAACGGGGAGCTGTTTTTT. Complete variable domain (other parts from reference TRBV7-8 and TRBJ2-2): GAGVSQSPRYKVAKRGQDVALRCDPISGHVSLFWYQQALGQGPEFLTYFQNEAQLDKSGLPSDRFFAERPEGSVSTLKIQRTQQEDSAVYLCASSLSGMNGELFFGEGSRLTVL.

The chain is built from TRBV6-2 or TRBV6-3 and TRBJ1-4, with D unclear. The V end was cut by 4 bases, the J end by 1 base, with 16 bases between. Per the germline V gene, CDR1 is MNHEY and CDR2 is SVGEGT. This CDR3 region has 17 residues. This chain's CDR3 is CASSSGREDGTNEKLFF. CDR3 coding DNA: TGTGCCAGCAGTTCCGGGAGGGAAGATGGAACTAATGAAAAACTGTTTTTT.

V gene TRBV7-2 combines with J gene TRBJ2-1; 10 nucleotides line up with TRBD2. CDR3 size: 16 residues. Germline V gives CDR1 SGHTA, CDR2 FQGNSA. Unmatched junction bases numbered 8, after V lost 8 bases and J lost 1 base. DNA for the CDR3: TGTGCCAGCGGCCGCAGCGGGAGGGGTTCCTACAATGAGCAGTTCTTC. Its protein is CASGRSGRGSYNEQFF. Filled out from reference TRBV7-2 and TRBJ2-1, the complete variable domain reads GAGVSQSPSNKVTEKGKDVELRCDPISGHTALYWYRQSLGQGLEFLIYFQGNSAPDKSGLPSDRFSAERTGGSVSTLTIQRTQQEDSAVYLCASGRSGRGSYNEQFFGPGTRLTVL.

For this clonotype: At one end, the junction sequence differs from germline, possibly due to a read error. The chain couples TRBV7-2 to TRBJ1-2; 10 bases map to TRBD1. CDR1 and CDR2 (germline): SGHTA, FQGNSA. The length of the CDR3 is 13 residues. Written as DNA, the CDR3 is TGTGCCAGCAGGTTAGGGACAGGGGACGGCTACACCTTC. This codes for CASRLGTGDGYTF.

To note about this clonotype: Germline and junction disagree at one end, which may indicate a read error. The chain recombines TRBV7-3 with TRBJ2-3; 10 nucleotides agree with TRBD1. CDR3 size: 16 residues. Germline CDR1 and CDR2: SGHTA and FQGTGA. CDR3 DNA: TGTGCCAGCAGCTTAACGGGACAGGGGCTTTGGGATACGCGGTATTTT. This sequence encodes CASSLTGQGLWDTRYF.

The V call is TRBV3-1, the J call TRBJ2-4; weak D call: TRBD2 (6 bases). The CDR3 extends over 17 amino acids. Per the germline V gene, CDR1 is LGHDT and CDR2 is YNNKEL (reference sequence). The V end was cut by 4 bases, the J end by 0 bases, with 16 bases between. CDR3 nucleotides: TGTGCCAGCAGCCGCTATGACGGGAGATTAGCCAAAAACATTCAGTACTTC. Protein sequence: CASSRYDGRLAKNIQYF.

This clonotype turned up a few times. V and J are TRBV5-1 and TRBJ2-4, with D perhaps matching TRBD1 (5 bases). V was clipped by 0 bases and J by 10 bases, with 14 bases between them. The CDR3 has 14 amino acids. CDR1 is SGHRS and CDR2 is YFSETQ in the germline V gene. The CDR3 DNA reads TGCGCCAGCAGCTTGGCCGACAGAGAAAGGATTCAGTACTTC. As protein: CASSLADRERIQYF.

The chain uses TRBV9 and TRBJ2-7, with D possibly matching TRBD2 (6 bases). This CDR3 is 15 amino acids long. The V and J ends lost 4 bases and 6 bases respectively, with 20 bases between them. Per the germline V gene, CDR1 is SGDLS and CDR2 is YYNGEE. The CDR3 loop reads CASSSVGGALGEQYF. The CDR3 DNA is TGTGCCAGCAGCTCCGTGGGCGGGGCCCTTGGCGAGCAGTACTTC.

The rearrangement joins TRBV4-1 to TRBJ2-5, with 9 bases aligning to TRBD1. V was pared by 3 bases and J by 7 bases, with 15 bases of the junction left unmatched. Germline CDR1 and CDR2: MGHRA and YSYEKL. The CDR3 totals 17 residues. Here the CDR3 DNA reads TGCGCCAGCAGCCACCATGACAGGGGGTGGCGTGGGGGGACCCAGTACTTC. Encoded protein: CASSHHDRGWRGGTQYF.

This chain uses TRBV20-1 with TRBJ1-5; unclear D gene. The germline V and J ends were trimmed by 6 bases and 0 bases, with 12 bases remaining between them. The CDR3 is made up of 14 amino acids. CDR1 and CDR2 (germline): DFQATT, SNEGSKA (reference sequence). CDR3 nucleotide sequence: TGCAGTGCCGGCCCTCCCTATAGCAATCAGCCCCAGCATTTT. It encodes CSAGPPYSNQPQHF.

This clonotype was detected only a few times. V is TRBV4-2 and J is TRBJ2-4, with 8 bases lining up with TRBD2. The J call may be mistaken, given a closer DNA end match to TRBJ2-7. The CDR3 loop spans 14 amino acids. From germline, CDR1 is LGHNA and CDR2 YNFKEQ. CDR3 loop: CASRVGLETSEQYF. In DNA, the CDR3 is TGTGCCAGCAGGGTGGGACTAGAAACGTCCGAGCAGTACTTC.

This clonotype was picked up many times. The CDR3, as DNA: TGTGCCAGCAGCGACTTTGGGGGCACTGAAGCTTTCTTT. Its translation: CASSDFGGTEAFF. This chain uses TRBV14 with TRBJ1-1, with TRBD1 as a possible D gene (5 bases). V lost 5 bases and J lost 4, with 11 bases in between. The CDR3 extends over 13 amino acids. Germline V gene sequence: CDR1 SGHDN, CDR2 FVKESK. The whole variable domain, remainder taken from reference TRBV14 and TRBJ1-1, is EAGVTQFPSHSVIEKGQTVTLRCDPISGHDNLYWYRRVMGKEIKFLLHFVKESKQDESGMPNNRFLAERTGGTYSTLKVQPAELEDSGVYFCASSDFGGTEAFFGQGTRLTVV.

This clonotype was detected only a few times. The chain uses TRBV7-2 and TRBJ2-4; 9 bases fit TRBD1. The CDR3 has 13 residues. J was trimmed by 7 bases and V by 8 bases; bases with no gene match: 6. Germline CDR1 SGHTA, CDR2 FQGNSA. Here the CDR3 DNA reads TGTGCCAGCGCTGGGGGACAGGGCAACATTCAGTACTTC. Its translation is CASAGGQGNIQYF. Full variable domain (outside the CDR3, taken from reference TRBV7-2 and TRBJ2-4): GAGVSQSPSNKVTEKGKDVELRCDPISGHTALYWYRQSLGQGLEFLIYFQGNSAPDKSGLPSDRFSAERTGGSVSTLTIQRTQQEDSAVYLCASAGGQGNIQYFGAGTRLSVL.